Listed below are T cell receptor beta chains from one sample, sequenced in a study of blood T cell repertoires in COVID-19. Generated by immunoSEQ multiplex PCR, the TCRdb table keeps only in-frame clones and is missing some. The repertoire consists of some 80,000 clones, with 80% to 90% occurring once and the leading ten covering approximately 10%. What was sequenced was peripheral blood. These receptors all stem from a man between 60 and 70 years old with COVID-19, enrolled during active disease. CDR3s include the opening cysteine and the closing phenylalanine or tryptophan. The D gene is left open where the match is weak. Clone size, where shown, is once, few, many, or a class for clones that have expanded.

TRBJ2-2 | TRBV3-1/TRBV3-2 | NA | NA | CASRQGNTGELFF | TGTGCCAGCAGACAGGGGAACACCGGGGAGCTGTTTTTT
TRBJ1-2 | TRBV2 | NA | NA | CASRRSWAASEGYTF | TGTGCCAGCAGACGGTCGTGGGCAGCCTCTGAGGGCTACACCTTC
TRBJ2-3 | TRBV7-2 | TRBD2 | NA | CASRNGLAAGDTQYF | TGTGCCAGCAGGAACGGACTAGCGGCCGGAGATACGCAGTATTTT
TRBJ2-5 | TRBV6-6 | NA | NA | CASSGGIETQYF | TGTGCCAGCAGTGGGGGGATCGAGACCCAGTACTTC
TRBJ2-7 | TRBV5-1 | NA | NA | CASSLSHEGYEQYF | TGCGCCAGCAGCTTGTCGCATGAGGGCTACGAGCAGTACTTC
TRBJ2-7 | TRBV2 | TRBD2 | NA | CASILLAGAYEQYF | TGTGCCAGCATCTTACTAGCGGGGGCATACGAGCAGTACTTC
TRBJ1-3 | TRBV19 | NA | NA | CASSASFQGSHSGNTIYF | TGTGCCAGTAGTGCCTCATTCCAGGGGTCACACTCTGGAAACACCATATATTTT
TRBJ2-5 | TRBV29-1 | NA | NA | CSVQRETQYF | TGCAGCGTGCAGAGGGAGACCCAGTACTTC
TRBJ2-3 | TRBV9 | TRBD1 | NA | CASSVGQVYTDTQYF | TGTGCCAGCAGCGTCGGACAGGTATACACAGATACGCAGTATTTT
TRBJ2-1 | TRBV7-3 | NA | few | CASSSGYRGTYEQFF | TGTGCCAGCAGCTCGGGATATCGGGGGACCTATGAGCAGTTCTTC
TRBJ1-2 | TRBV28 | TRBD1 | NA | CASSSPIPGGYGYTF | TGTGCCAGCAGTTCCCCCATTCCAGGGGGCTATGGCTACACCTTC
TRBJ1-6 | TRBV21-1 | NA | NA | CASLRAGANNSPLHF | TGTGCCAGCCTACGGGCGGGGGCCAATAATTCACCCCTCCACTTT
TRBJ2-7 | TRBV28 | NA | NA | CATQDQGDEQYF | TGTGCCACCCAGGACCAGGGCGACGAGCAGTACTTC
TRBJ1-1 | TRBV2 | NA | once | CASSGSGKVTEAFF | TGTGCCAGCAGTGGCTCAGGGAAGGTGACTGAAGCTTTCTTT
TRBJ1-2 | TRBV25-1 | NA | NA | CASSRFNYGYTF | TGTGCCAGCAGCAGGTTTAACTATGGCTACACCTTC
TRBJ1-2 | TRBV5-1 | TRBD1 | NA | CASSWRVWGQGDYGYTF | TGCGCCAGCAGCTGGAGGGTTTGGGGGCAGGGGGACTATGGCTACACCTTC
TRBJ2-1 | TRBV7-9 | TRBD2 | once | CASSFTAGGAEQFF | TGTGCCAGCAGCTTTACTGCGGGAGGGGCTGAGCAGTTCTTC
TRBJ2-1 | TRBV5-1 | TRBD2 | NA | CASSLESSGPYNEQFF | TGCGCCAGCAGCTTGGAGTCTAGCGGACCTTACAATGAGCAGTTCTTC
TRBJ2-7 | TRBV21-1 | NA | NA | CASSKIRTGFPYEQYF | TGTGCCAGCAGCAAAATTCGGACAGGGTTTCCCTACGAGCAGTACTTC
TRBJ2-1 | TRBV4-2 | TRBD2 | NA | CASSQTTSGVEYEQFF | TGTGCCAGCAGCCAAACGACTAGCGGGGTCGAATATGAGCAGTTCTTC
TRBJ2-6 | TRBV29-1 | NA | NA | CSVSGQSGANVLTF | TGCAGCGTTTCAGGGCAATCCGGGGCCAACGTCCTGACTTTC
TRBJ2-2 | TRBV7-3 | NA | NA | CASSPMTSLRSGELFF | TGTGCCAGCAGCCCCATGACTAGTTTGAGGTCCGGGGAGCTGTTTTTT
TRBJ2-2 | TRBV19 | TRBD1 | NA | CASIGGTGGTGELFF | TGTGCCAGTATAGGCGGGACAGGAGGCACCGGGGAGCTGTTTTTT
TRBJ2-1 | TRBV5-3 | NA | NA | CARSAGNNEQFF | TGTGCCAGAAGCGCCGGGAACAATGAGCAGTTCTTC
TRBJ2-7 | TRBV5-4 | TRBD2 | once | CASSPGLAGGQEQYF | TGTGCCAGCAGCCCCGGACTAGCGGGGGGGCAAGAGCAGTACTTC
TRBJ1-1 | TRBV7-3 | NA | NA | CASSSGHQNTEAFF | TGTGCCAGCAGCTCGGGACATCAAAACACTGAAGCTTTCTTT
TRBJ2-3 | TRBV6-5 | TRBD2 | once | CASSYSELAGDTQYF | TGTGCCAGCAGTTACTCAGAACTAGCGGGGGATACGCAGTATTTT
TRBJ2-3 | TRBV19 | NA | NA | CASKMGASSSTDTQYF | TGTGCCAGTAAGATGGGGGCAAGCTCTAGCACAGATACGCAGTATTTT
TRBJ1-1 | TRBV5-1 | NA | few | CASSLVRGNTEAFF | TGCGCCAGCAGCTTGGTACGGGGGAACACTGAAGCTTTCTTT
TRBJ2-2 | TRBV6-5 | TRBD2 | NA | CASNPGGGTGELFF | TGTGCCAGCAACCCGGGGGGGGGCACCGGGGAGCTGTTTTTT
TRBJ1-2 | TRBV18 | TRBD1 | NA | CASSPDRVVYGYTF | TGTGCCAGCTCACCGGACAGGGTCGTATATGGCTACACCTTC
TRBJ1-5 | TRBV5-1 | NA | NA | CASSLERYSNQPQHF | TGCGCCAGCAGCTTGGAACGCTATAGCAATCAGCCCCAGCATTTT
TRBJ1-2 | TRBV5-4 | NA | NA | CASSLALGQGPNYGYTF | TGTGCCAGCAGCTTGGCGCTCGGGCAGGGCCCCAACTATGGCTACACCTTC
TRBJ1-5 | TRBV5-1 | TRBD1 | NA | CASSAGQGDQPQHF | TGCGCCAGCAGCGCGGGACAGGGGGATCAGCCCCAGCATTTT
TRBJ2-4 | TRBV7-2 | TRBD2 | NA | CASSLTSGTLAKNIQYF | TGTGCCAGCAGCTTAACTAGCGGGACTCTAGCCAAAAACATTCAGTACTTC
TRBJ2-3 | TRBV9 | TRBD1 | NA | CASSIRTGTDTQYF | TGTGCCAGCAGCATACGGACAGGTACAGATACGCAGTATTTT
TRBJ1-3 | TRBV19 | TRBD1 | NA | CASKYRGGRSDTIYF | TGTGCCAGCAAGTACAGGGGAGGAAGGTCAGACACCATATATTTT
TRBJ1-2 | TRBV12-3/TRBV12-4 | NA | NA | CASSKQDNYGYTF | TGTGCCAGCTCGAAGCAGGATAACTATGGCTACACCTTC
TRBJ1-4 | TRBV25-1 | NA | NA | CASSEVGGNEKLFF | TGTGCCAGCAGTGAAGTGGGAGGAAATGAAAAACTGTTTTTT
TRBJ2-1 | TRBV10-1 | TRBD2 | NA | CASSELLAGANEQFF | TGCGCCAGCAGTGAGTTGCTAGCGGGGGCCAATGAGCAGTTCTTC
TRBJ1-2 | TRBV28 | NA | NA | CASSFSSGGYTF | TGTGCCAGCAGTTTTTCCTCGGGTGGCTACACCTTC
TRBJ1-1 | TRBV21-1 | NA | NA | CASSKALRVGRNTEAFF | TGTGCCAGCAGCAAGGCTCTCAGGGTGGGGCGGAACACTGAAGCTTTCTTT